The next 17 T cell receptor beta chains were all read from a single sample in a study of cytomegalovirus exposure and HLA in healthy donors. PCR involved 60 Vbeta and 13 Jbeta primers. Sequenced by immunoSEQ multiplex PCR; TCRdb stores in-frame clones only, minus some. The top ten hold 1.6% of the sample, which has about 190,000 clones, around 77% seen once. Sequenced sample: PBMCs. The receptors here all came from a woman aged 18-29 years in good health and CMV-seronegative.

The chain recombines TRBV5-1 with TRBJ2-7, with 7 bases matching TRBD1. The CDR3 runs to 13 residues. The germline V gene has CDR1 SGHRS and CDR2 YFSETQ. J was trimmed by 2 bases and V by 5 bases; bases with no gene match: 4. In DNA, the CDR3 is TGCGCCAGCAGGGACAGGAACACCTACGAGCAGTACTTC. Translating gives CASRDRNTYEQYF. Drawing the rest from reference TRBV5-1 and TRBJ2-7, the complete variable domain is KAGVTQTPRYLIKTRGQQVTLSCSPISGHRSVSWYQQTPGQGLQFLFEYFSETQRNKGNFPGRFSGRQFSNSRSEMNVSTLELGDSALYLCASRDRNTYEQYFGPGTRLTVT.

This clone is a singleton in its sample. This chain uses TRBV2 with TRBJ1-4, with 7 bases identical to TRBD1. The germline V gene has CDR1 SNHLY and CDR2 FYNNEI. Losses at the gene ends were 6 bases for V and 8 bases for J; bases not matched to a gene: 12. CDR3 length: 15 amino acids. CDR3 DNA sequence: TGTGCCAGCAGCCGACCTAGGGGGCAAGAAGAAAAACTGTTTTTT. Its protein is CASSRPRGQEEKLFF.

The chain is built from TRBV4-2 and TRBJ2-7; 8 bases align to TRBD1. Germline V gene data show CDR1 as LGHNA and CDR2 as YNFKEQ. J was trimmed by 3 bases and V by 3 bases; bases with no gene match: 19. The CDR3 sequence is 19 residues long. The DNA of the CDR3 is TGTGCCAGCAGCCACAAATTACCACAACCGGGAGACAGGGGCTACGAGCAGTACTTC. It encodes CASSHKLPQPGDRGYEQYF.

V and J are TRBV5-1 and TRBJ1-6; TRBD1 agrees at 8 bases. This CDR3 contains 15 residues. Germline V gene data show CDR1 as SGHRS and CDR2 as YFSETQ. After removal of 5 bases from V and 3 bases from J, the junction contained 4 bases not matched to a gene. DNA of the CDR3: TGCGCCAGCAGGATGGGACAGGACTATAATTCACCCCTCCACTTT. This translates into CASRMGQDYNSPLHF.

V gene TRBV7-3 combines with J gene TRBJ1-6, with TRBD1 identical over 8 bases. Germline V CDR1 and CDR2: SGHTA, FQGTGA. Trimming removed 6 bases from V and 14 bases from J; junction bases left unmatched: 3. This CDR3 is built from 11 residues. CDR3 residues: CASRMGQALHF. Here the CDR3 DNA reads TGTGCCAGCAGGATGGGACAGGCCCTCCACTTT.

The chain uses TRBV7-6 and TRBJ1-1, with a weak D call TRBD1 (6 bases). The CDR3 consists of 15 residues. V lost 2 bases, J lost 2 bases, and 12 bases lay in between. Germline assignment: CDR1 SGHVS and CDR2 FNYEAQ. Here the CDR3 DNA reads TGTGCCAGCAGCTTATATCGGGGGGCAAACACTGAAGCTTTCTTT. Protein sequence: CASSLYRGANTEAFF. Drawing the rest from reference TRBV7-6 and TRBJ1-1, the complete variable domain is GAGVSQSPRYKVTKRGQDVALRCDPISGHVSLYWYRQALGQGPEFLTYFNYEAQQDKSGLPNDRFSAERPEGSISTLTIQRTEQRDSAMYRCASSLYRGANTEAFFGQGTRLTVV.

The chain carries TRBV2 and TRBJ2-3; 14 bases align to TRBD2. After removal of 5 bases from V and 4 bases from J, the junction contained 5 bases not matched to a gene. Germline CDR1 SNHLY, CDR2 FYNNEI. The CDR3 consists of 16 residues. The CDR3 DNA reads TGTGCCAGCAGTTCCGGGACTAGCGGGAGATCAGATACGCAGTATTTT. It yields the protein CASSSGTSGRSDTQYF.

V usage is TRBV28 and J usage is TRBJ2-1; the D gene is possibly TRBD1 (7 bases). Germline CDR1 MDHEN, CDR2 SYDVKM. V was trimmed by 6 bases and J by 10 bases, leaving 19 bases between them. The CDR3 has 14 amino acids. The CDR3, as DNA: TGTGCCAGCAGGGCTCAGGGGGGACCTCTGGAGCAGTTCTTC. Protein product: CASRAQGGPLEQFF.

This clone was counted a single time. This chain uses TRBV4-3 with TRBJ2-1, with 8 positions matching TRBD1. The CDR3 is 14 amino acids. J gave up 7 bases and V 8 bases, and 10 bases lay outside the gene matches. The V gene's germline CDR1 is LGHNA and CDR2 YSLEER. The DNA for the CDR3 is TGCGCCAGCCGAGTGGGCAGGGGGCTGAATGAGCAGTTCTTC. The encoded protein is CASRVGRGLNEQFF.

The V call is TRBV6-4, the J call TRBJ2-2, with a possible D match to TRBD2 (5 bases). CDR3 length equals 14 residues. Germline values: CDR1 MRHNA, CDR2 SNTAGT. V dropped 7 bases and J dropped 5 bases, with 14 bases sitting between them. The CDR3 DNA follows: TGTGCCAGCACGAGGGTAGAGAAGACCGGGGAGCTGTTTTTT. Its translation: CASTRVEKTGELFF.

The chain links TRBV7-2 to TRBJ1-6; 7 nucleotides line up with TRBD1. The germline gives CDR1 SGHTA, CDR2 FQGNSA. The CDR3 covers 14 residues. V lost 5 bases and J lost 8; bases outside the gene matches: 6. For the CDR3, the DNA is TGTGCCAGCAGCCTTACAGGGGTGGATTCACCCCTCCACTTT. Translation gives CASSLTGVDSPLHF.

This chain uses TRBV6-6 with TRBJ2-7, with D maybe TRBD2 (6 bases). Germline values: CDR1 MNHNY, CDR2 SVGAGI (reference sequence). V lost 5 bases and J 2 bases, leaving 13 bases between the germline ends. CDR3 length: 14 residues. CDR3 region: CASSPDAGTYEQYF. The CDR3 region has the DNA TGTGCCAGCAGTCCTGACGCGGGGACCTACGAGCAGTACTTC.

The gene calls are TRBV19 and TRBJ2-2; unclear D gene. Trimming shortened V by 3 bases and J by 6 bases, and 11 bases separated the two germline ends. This CDR3 spans 14 amino acids. Germline assignment: CDR1 LNHDA and CDR2 SQIVND (reference sequence). CDR3 sequence (DNA): TGTGCCAGTAGTATGTCCAGGTTGGCCGGGGAGCTGTTTTTT. Translating it yields CASSMSRLAGELFF.

J is TRBJ2-3 and V is TRBV5-1, with a tentative D call TRBD2 (6 bases). The CDR3 sequence is 14 residues long. Trimming pared 3 bases from V and 4 bases from J, leaving 12 bases between. Germline V gene data show CDR1 as SGHRS and CDR2 as YFSETQ. The CDR3 protein is CASSWGGVADTQYF. CDR3 coding DNA: TGCGCCAGCAGCTGGGGCGGGGTCGCAGATACGCAGTATTTT.

V usage is TRBV4-3 and J usage is TRBJ2-2; possible D gene TRBD2, 5 bases. V lost 0 bases to trimming and J lost 6 bases, with 5 bases between them. This CDR3 is built from 13 residues. Looked up from germline, CDR1 is LGHNA and CDR2 is YSLEER. In DNA form, the CDR3 reads TGCGCCAGCAGCCAAGACGGGGCCGGGGAGCTGTTTTTT. It is translated as CASSQDGAGELFF.

The chain carries TRBV27 and TRBJ2-6; 12 bases agree with TRBD1. Per the germline V gene, CDR1 is MNHEY and CDR2 is SMNVEV (reference sequence). Trimming cost V 5 bases and J 2 bases; bases outside gene matches: 10. This CDR3 contains 19 residues. CDR3 in DNA: TGTGCCAGCAGTCCGCCGACCGGGACAGGGGGCGCTGGGGCCAACGTCCTGACTTTC. This translates into CASSPPTGTGGAGANVLTF. The whole variable domain, filled in from reference TRBV27 and TRBJ2-6, reads EAQVTQNPRYLITVTGKKLTVTCSQNMNHEYMSWYRQDPGLGLRQIYYSMNVEVTDKGDVPEGYKVSRKEKRNFPLILESPSPNQTSLYFCASSPPTGTGGAGANVLTFGAGSRLTVL.

The rearrangement links TRBV5-1 to TRBJ2-1; 12 bases align to TRBD1. The junction had 6 bases not matched to a gene; V was cut back by 4 bases and J by 7 bases. From germline, CDR1 is SGHRS and CDR2 YFSETQ. There are 15 residues in the CDR3. The CDR3 DNA follows: TGCGCCAGCAGCACTCCGGGACAGGGGGCTAATGAGCAGTTCTTC. Translated: CASSTPGQGANEQFF.